This TCR beta chain was profiled in a study of chemoradiotherapy in HPV16-positive cancers. Whole-study results and caveats: Non-HPV-specific T cells did not expand in tumors during treatment, whereas candidate HPV-specific clones and E7-related motifs did. HPV-specific T cells were functionally defined from only a couple of HPV16-positive patients.

A word on this clone: Its target is not known.

Assay used: immunoSEQ multiplex PCR; TCRdb lists only in-frame clones, some missing. The sample lists tens of thousands of clones, 88% occurring once. The germline V gene has CDR1 GTSNPN and CDR2 SVGIG (reference sequence). V was pared by 4 bases and J by 10 bases, with 17 bases between. The length of the CDR3 is 13 residues. Over chemoradiotherapy, repertoires were sampled more than once. V is TRBV30 and J is TRBJ2-1; D possibly corresponds to TRBD2 (6 bases). The origin of this receptor is a human donor with HPV-associated anogenital cancer. The source was blood, collected from a patient who underwent chemoradiotherapy. CDR3 sequence reads: CAWTGLNREEQFF. CDR3 DNA sequence: TGTGCCTGGACAGGACTGAACCGGGAGGAGCAGTTCTTC.